The clone carrying this T cell receptor beta chain showed up just a few times. Its antigen is not known. The source of the sample is a study of T cells after yellow fever vaccination. Findings and caveats of the study: Subsequent booster samples again held most clones from primary vaccination (nearly 98% CD4, approximately 85% CD8). Overlap between CD4 and CD8 compartments was detected for a small share of clonotypes.

This CDR3 region has 17 residues. Trimming at V came to 6 bases and at J to 3 bases, leaving 13 bases not matched to a gene. Germline values: CDR1 MNHEY, CDR2 SMNVEV (reference sequence). Template switching by 5'RACE produced TCR cDNA, adding a universal primer site and UMIs. TCRdb reanalysed the 5' RACE reads using MiXCR and keeps one entry per CDR3 protein. The table lists about 360,000 distinct CDR3 sequences, about 6.2% of them singletons. This chain uses TRBV27 with TRBJ2-7, with 11 bases lining up with TRBD1. The source was PBMCs, collected 5 days after the yellow fever booster vaccination. This receptor was taken from a man in his thirties or forties who received the YFV17D yellow fever vaccine. The DNA for the CDR3 is TGTGCCAGCAGAACAAGAGAAACCGGGACAGGGGGCTACGAGCAGTACTTC. This codes for CASRTRETGTGGYEQYF.